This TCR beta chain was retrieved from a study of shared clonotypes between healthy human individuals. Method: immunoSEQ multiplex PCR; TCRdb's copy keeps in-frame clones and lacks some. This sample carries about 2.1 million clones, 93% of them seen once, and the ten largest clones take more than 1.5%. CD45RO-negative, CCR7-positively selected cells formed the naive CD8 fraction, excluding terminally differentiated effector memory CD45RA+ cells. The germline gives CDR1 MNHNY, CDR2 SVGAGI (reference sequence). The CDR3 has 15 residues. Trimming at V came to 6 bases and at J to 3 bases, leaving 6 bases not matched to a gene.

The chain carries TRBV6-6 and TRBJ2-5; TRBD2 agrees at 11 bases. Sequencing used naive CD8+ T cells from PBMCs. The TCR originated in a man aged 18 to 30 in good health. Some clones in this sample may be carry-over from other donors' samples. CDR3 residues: CASSLAGGRKETQYF. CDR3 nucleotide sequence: TGTGCCAGCAGCCTAGCGGGAGGACGCAAAGAGACCCAGTACTTC.